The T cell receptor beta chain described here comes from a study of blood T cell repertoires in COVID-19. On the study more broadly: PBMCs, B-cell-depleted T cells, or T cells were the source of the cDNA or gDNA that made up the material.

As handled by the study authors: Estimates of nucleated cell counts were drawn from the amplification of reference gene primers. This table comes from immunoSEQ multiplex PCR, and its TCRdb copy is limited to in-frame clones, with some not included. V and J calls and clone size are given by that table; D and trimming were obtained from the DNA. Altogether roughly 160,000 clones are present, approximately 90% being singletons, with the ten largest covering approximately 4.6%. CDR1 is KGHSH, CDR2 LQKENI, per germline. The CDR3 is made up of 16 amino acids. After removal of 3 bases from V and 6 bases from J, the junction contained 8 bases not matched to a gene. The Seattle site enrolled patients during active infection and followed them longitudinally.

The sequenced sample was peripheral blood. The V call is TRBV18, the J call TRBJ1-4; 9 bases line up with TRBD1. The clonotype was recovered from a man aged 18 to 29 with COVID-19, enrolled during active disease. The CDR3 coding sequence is TGTGCCAGCTCACCGACCGGGGGACAGGGTGATGAAAAACTGTTTTTT. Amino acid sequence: CASSPTGGQGDEKLFF.